The clone carrying this TCR beta chain has just a few counts. No antigen is known for it. Uncontrolled infection, other autoimmune disease, pregnancy and lactation each barred patients from inclusion. Every diagnosis used clinical symptoms, serum thyroxine and TRAb, thyroid ultrasound and orbital computed tomography. This sample holds PBMCs from less than 11 ml fresh peripheral blood. The data derive from a study of T cells in Graves' hyperthyroidism and ophthalmopathy. General study points: Prediction of ophthalmopathy progression came a median roughly 6.6 months pre-onset.

The V gene end was trimmed by 0 bases and the J gene end by 7 bases; junction bases not matched to a gene: 27. The CDR3 is 21 residues long. CDR1 LGHNA and CDR2 YSLEER come from the germline V gene. Authors of the study amplified TCR beta CDR3 regions from RNA transcripts. The primer set for the first-round RT-PCR of the TCR CDR3 was HTBI. TCRdb reprocessed the multiplex PCR reads via MiXCR and lists one record per CDR3 protein. The sample has roughly 600,000 distinct CDR3 sequences; 14% are singletons. The receptor comes from a woman in her forties or fifties with Graves' ophthalmopathy. Sequencing was done on a sample of blood. This chain links TRBV4-3 with TRBJ2-7, with 7 bases matching TRBD2. The DNA for the CDR3 is TGCGCCAGCAGCCAAGAAGAGGTATCTAGCGGAACCTACGAGCAGTACTATGAGCAGTACTTC. Protein sequence: CASSQEEVSSGTYEQYYEQYF.